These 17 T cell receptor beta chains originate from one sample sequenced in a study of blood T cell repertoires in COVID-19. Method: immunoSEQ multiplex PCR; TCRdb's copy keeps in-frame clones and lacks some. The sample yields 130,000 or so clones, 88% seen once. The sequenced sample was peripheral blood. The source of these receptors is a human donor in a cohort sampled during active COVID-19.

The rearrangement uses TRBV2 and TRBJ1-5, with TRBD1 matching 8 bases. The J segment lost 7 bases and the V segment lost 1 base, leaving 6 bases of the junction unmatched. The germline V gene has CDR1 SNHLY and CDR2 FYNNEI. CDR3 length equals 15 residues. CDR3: CASSEGAGGGQPQHF. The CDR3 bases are TGTGCCAGCAGTGAAGGGGCAGGGGGCGGACAGCCCCAGCATTTT.

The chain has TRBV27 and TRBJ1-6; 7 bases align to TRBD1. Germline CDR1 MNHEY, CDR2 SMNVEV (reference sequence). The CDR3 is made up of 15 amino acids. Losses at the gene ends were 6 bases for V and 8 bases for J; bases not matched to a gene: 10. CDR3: CASSLDDRVYSPLHF. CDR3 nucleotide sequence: TGTGCCAGCAGCTTGGACGACAGGGTGTATTCACCCCTCCACTTT.

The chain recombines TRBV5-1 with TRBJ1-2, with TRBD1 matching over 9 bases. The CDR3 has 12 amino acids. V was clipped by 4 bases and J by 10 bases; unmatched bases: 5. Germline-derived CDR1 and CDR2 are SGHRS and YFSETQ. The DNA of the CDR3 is TGCGCCAGCAGCCCCGGACAGGGGATCTACACCTTC. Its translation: CASSPGQGIYTF.

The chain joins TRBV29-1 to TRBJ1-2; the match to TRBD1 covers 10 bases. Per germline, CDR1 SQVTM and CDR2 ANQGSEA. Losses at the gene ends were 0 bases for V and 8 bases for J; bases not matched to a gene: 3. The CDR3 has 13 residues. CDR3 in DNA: TGCAGCGTTGAAGAGACAGGGGGCTCCGGCTACACCTTC. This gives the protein CSVEETGGSGYTF.

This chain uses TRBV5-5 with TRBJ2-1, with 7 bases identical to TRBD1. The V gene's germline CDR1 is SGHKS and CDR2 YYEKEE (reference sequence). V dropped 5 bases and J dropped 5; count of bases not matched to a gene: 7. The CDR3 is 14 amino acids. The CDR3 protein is CASRVGQSNNEQFF. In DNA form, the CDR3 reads TGTGCCAGCAGGGTGGGACAGAGTAACAATGAGCAGTTCTTC.

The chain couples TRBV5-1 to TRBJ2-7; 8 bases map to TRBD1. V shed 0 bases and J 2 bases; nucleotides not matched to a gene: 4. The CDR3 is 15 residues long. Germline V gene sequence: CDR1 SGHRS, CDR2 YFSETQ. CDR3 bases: TGCGCCAGCAGCTTGGATCCAGGGGGCACCTACGAGCAGTACTTC. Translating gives CASSLDPGGTYEQYF.

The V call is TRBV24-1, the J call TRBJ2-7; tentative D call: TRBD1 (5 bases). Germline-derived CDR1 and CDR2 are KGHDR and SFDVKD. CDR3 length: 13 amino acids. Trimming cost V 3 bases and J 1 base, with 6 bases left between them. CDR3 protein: CATSDAGSYEQYF. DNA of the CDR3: TGTGCCACCAGTGATGCAGGGTCCTACGAGCAGTACTTC.

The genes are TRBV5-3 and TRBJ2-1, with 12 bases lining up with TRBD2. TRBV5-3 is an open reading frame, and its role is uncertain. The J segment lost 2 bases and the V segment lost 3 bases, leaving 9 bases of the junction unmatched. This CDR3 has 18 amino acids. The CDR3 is CARSSGTSGPRAYNEQFF. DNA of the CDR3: TGTGCCAGAAGCTCCGGGACTAGCGGGCCTAGAGCCTACAATGAGCAGTTCTTC.

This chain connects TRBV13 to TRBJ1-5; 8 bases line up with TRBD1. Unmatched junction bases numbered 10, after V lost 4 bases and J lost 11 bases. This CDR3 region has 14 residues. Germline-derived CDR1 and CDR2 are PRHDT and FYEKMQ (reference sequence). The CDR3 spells CASSSGQGSSSQHF. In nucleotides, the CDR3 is TGTGCCAGCAGCTCCGGACAGGGCTCCTCGTCCCAGCATTTT.

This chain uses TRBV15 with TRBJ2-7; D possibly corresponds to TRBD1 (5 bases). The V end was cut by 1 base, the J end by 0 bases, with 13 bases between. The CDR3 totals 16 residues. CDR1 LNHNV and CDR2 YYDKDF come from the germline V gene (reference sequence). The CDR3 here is CATSRGGADSSYEQYF. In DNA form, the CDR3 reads TGTGCCACCAGCAGAGGTGGGGCAGATAGCTCCTACGAGCAGTACTTC. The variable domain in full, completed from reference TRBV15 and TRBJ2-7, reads DAMVIQNPRYQVTQFGKPVTLSCSQTLNHNVMYWYQQKSSQAPKLLFHYYDKDFNNEADTPDNFQSRRPNTSFCFLDIRSPGLGDTAMYLCATSRGGADSSYEQYFGPGTRLTVT.

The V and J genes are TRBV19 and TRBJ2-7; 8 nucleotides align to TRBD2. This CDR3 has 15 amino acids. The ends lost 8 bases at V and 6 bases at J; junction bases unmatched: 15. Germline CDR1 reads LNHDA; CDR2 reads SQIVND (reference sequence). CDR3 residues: CASATRDGGDGEQYF. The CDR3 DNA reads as TGTGCCAGTGCTACCCGGGACGGGGGGGATGGCGAGCAGTACTTC.

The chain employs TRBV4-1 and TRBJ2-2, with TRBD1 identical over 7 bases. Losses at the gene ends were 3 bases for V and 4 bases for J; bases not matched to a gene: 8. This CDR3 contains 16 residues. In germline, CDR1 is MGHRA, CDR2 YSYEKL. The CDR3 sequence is CASSQATTGPTGELFF. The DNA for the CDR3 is TGCGCCAGCAGCCAGGCTACGACAGGGCCCACCGGGGAGCTGTTTTTT.

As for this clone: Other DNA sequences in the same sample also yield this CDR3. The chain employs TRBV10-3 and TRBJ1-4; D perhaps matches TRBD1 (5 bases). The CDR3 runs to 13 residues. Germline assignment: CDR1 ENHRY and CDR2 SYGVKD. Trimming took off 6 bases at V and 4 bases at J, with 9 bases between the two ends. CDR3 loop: CAISVDSNEKLFF. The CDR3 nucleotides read TGTGCCATCAGCGTAGACAGTAATGAAAAACTGTTTTTT.

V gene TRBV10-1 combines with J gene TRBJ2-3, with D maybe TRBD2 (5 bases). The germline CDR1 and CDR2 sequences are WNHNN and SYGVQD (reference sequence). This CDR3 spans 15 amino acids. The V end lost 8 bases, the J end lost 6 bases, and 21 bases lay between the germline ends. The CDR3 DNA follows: TGCGCCAGCGGGGTAAATACTAGTCCTTTGGATACGCAGTATTTT. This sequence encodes CASGVNTSPLDTQYF.

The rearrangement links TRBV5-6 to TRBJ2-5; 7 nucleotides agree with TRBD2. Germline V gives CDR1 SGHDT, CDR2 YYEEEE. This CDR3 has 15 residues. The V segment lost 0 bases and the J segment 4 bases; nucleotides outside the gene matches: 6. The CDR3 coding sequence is TGTGCCAGCAGCTTGGGGGGAGGGTTGAGAGAGACCCAGTACTTC. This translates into CASSLGGGLRETQYF.

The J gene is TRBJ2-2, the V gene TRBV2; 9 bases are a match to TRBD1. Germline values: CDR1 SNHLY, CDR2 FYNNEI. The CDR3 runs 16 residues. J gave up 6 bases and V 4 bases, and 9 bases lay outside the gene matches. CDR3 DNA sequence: TGTGCCAGCAGTGCGTCCGGGACAGGGTTATCCGGGGAGCTGTTTTTT. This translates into CASSASGTGLSGELFF.

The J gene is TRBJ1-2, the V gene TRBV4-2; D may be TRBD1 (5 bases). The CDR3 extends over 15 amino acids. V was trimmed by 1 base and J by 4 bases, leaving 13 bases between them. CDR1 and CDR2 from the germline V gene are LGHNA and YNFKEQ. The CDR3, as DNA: TGTGCCAGCAGCCAAGGAGAAAGGGGTGGCTATGGCTACACCTTC. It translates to CASSQGERGGYGYTF.